This section outlines one T cell receptor beta chain sequence together with its context. The data derive from a study of blood T cell repertoires in COVID-19. Study-level background: In each case, the material was cDNA or gDNA derived from T cells, B-cell-depleted T cells, or PBMCs.

The protocol was immunoSEQ multiplex PCR, while the TCRdb copy is restricted to in-frame clones and leaves out a portion. The table has about 200,000 clones, over 75% seen once. Patients at the Seattle site were enrolled during active infection and followed longitudinally. Germline V gives CDR1 DFQATT, CDR2 SNEGSKA (reference sequence). The CDR3 has 15 residues. Unmatched junction bases numbered 9, after V lost 3 bases and J lost 4 bases. The V gene is TRBV20-1, the J gene TRBJ2-3; 8 nucleotides line up with TRBD2. This receptor was taken from a man aged 45-60 years with COVID-19, enrolled during active disease. Material for sequencing was peripheral blood. CDR3 loop: CSASGREGIADTQYF. CDR3 nucleotide sequence: TGCAGTGCTAGTGGTCGGGAGGGGATCGCAGATACGCAGTATTTT.